The entry below describes one T cell receptor (beta chain). Its target is unknown. While unrecorded immune exposures were likely, the donors were nominally healthy when sampled. This record comes from a study of cytomegalovirus exposure and HLA in healthy donors. Study conclusions and caveats: An analysis done earlier found most TCR beta V segments productive about 90% or about 30% of the time. The authors enumerated 150 to 200 TCR beta chains as linked to cytomegalovirus.

Primers for the PCR totalled 60 Vbeta and 13 Jbeta. In the source study's methods: Among the unique TCR beta chains that a later analysis counted, 80 million to 100 million in all, about 10 million were shared. Method: immunoSEQ multiplex PCR; TCRdb's copy keeps in-frame clones and lacks some. V, J and clone size are taken as reported in that table, and D and trimming were inferred from the DNA itself. Among some 130,000 clones listed, roughly 70% were seen once. The CDR3 extends over 16 amino acids. Germline V CDR1 and CDR2: GTSNPN, SVGIG (reference sequence). Losses at the gene ends were 1 base for V and 4 bases for J; bases not matched to a gene: 9.

The sequenced material came from PBMCs. The rearrangement joins TRBV30 to TRBJ2-7; 11 bases fit TRBD1. The TCR comes from a man between 40 and 49 years old in good health and CMV-seronegative. The CDR3 here is CAWSDLDRGRGYEQYF. The CDR3 DNA reads as TGTGCCTGGAGTGATTTGGACAGGGGGCGCGGGTACGAGCAGTACTTC.